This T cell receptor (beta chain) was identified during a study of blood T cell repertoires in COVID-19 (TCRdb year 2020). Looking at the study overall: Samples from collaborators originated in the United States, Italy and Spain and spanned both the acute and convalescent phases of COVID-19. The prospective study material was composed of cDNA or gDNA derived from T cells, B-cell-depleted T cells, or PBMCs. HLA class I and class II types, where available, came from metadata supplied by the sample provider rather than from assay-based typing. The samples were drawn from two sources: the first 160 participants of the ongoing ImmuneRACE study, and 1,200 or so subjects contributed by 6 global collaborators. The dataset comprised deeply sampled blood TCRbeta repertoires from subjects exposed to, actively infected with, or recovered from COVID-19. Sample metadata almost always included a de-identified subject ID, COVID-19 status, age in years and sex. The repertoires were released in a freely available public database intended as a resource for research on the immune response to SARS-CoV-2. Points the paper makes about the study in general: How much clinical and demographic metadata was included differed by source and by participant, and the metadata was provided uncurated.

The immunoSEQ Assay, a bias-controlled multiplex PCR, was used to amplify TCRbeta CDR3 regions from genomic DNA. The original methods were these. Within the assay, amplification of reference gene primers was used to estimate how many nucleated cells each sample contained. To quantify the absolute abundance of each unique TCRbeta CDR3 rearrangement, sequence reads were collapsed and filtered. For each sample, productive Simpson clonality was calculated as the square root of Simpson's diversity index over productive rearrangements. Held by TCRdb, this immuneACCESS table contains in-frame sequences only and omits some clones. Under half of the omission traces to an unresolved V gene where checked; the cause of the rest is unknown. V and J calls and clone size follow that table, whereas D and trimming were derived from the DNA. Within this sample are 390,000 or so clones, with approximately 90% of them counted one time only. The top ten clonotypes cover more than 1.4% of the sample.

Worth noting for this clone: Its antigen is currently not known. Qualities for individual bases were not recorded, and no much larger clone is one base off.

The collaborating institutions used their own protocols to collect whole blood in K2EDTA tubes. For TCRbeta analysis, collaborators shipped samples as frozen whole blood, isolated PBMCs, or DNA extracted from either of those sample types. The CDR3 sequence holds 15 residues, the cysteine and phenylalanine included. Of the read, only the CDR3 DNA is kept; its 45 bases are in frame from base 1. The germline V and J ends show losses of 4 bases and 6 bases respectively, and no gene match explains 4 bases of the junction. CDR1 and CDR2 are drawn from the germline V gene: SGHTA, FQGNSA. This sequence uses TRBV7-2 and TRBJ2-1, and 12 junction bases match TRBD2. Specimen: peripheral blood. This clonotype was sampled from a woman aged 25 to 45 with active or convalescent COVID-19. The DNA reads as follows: TGTGCCAGCAGCTCTGGACTAGCGGGGTCCAATGAGCAGTTCTTC. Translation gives CASSSGLAGSNEQFF.